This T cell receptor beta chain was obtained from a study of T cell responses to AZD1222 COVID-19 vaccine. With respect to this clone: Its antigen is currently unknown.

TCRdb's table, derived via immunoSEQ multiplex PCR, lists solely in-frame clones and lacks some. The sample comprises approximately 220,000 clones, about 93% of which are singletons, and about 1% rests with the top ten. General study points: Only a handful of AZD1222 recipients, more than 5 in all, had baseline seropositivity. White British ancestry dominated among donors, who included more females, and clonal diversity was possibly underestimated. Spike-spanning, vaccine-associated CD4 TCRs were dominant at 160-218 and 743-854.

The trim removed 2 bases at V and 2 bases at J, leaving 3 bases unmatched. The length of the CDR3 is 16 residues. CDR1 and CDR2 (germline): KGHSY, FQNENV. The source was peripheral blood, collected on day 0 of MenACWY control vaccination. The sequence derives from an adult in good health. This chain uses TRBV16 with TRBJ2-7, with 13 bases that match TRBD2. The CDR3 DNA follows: TGTGCCAGCAGCCAAGGGACTAGCGGGGCCGCCTACGAGCAGTACTTC. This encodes CASSQGTSGAAYEQYF.